Following are 13 T cell receptor beta chains from one sample sequenced in a study of shared clonotypes between healthy human individuals. The table came from immunoSEQ multiplex PCR; TCRdb's copy has only in-frame clones and leaves some out. In the table there are under 1,100,000 clones, roughly 75% of which are singletons. Sequencing was performed on memory CD4+ T cells sorted from blood. Subset given: CD45RA-negative fraction. These receptors were collected from a man aged 18 to 35 in good health.

The chain carries TRBV19 and TRBJ2-1, with D possibly called TRBD1 or TRBD2 (5 bases each). This CDR3 has 16 residues. V was shortened by 1 base and J by 0 bases, with 10 bases between the two germline ends. Germline V gene lookup returns CDR1 LNHDA and CDR2 SQIVND (reference sequence). The CDR3 nucleotides are TGTGCCAGTAGTATAGGGGGGATTAGCTCCTACAATGAGCAGTTCTTC. As protein: CASSIGGISSYNEQFF.

The rearrangement uses TRBV6-6 and TRBJ2-1; D is perhaps TRBD1 or TRBD2 (5 bases each). This CDR3 has 14 residues. From germline, CDR1 is MNHNY and CDR2 SVGAGI (reference sequence). The ends were cut back, 2 bases at V and 9 bases at J, with 14 bases in the middle. The CDR3 region is CASSYRDPKSEQFF. In DNA form, the CDR3 reads TGTGCCAGCAGTTACCGGGACCCTAAGAGTGAGCAGTTCTTC.

This clone was picked up one time. This sequence joins TRBV11-2 and TRBJ2-1; the match to TRBD2 covers 11 bases. This CDR3 contains 17 residues. The V gene's germline CDR1 is SGHAT and CDR2 FQNNGV. V lost 0 bases to trimming and J lost 10 bases; unmatched junction nucleotides: 11. In DNA form, the CDR3 reads TGTGCCAGCAGCTTAGATCCGCCTACTAGCGGGAGCTGGGAGCAGTTCTTC. The encoded protein is CASSLDPPTSGSWEQFF.

This clone was seen more than once but under ten times. This chain connects TRBV4-1 to TRBJ1-5; D gene unclear. The CDR3 loop spans 15 amino acids. Germline V gives CDR1 MGHRA, CDR2 YSYEKL. The V and J ends lost 4 bases and 1 base respectively, with 11 bases between them. The CDR3 is CASSPWQESNQPQHF. In DNA form, the CDR3 reads TGCGCCAGCAGCCCCTGGCAGGAAAGCAATCAGCCCCAGCATTTT.

The chain joins TRBV28 to TRBJ2-4; tentatively, D is TRBD1 or TRBD2 (5 bases each). Deletions cut 0 bases from V and 3 bases from J, with 9 bases between. CDR1 is MDHEN, CDR2 SYDVKM, per germline. The CDR3 is 15 amino acids. CDR3 DNA: TGTGCCAGCAGTTTATGGGGGGTAGGCAAAAACATTCAGTACTTC. Protein sequence: CASSLWGVGKNIQYF.

This chain's CDR3 is CASSYSGQNYNEQFF. The CDR3 DNA reads as TGTGCCAGCAGTTACTCTGGGCAGAACTACAATGAGCAGTTCTTC. The chain links TRBV6-6 to TRBJ2-1, with no clear D. This CDR3 has 15 amino acids. Germline V CDR1 and CDR2: MNHNY, SVGAGI (reference sequence). V was pared by 0 bases and J by 3 bases, with 9 bases between.

The rearrangement joins TRBV5-4 to TRBJ2-5; a weak D match, TRBD1 (5 bases). The germline gives CDR1 SGHNT, CDR2 YYREEE (reference sequence). This CDR3 has 14 amino acids. The V end lost 1 base, the J end lost 4 bases, and 11 bases lay between the germline ends. The CDR3 loop reads CASSLLGRGETQYF. The CDR3 DNA reads as TGTGCCAGCAGCTTGCTGGGTAGGGGAGAGACCCAGTACTTC.

The genes are TRBV25-1 and TRBJ1-1; D is uncertain. The CDR3 contains 13 residues. Trimming stripped 4 bases from V and 1 base from J, with 7 bases between. In germline, CDR1 is MGHDK, CDR2 SYGVNS. Here the CDR3 DNA reads TGTGCCAGCAGTGCGGACCCGAACACTGAAGCTTTCTTT. It codes for CASSADPNTEAFF.

V gene TRBV25-1 combines with J gene TRBJ2-7, with no clear D. The V and J ends lost 10 bases and 4 bases respectively, with 20 bases between them. The germline CDR1 and CDR2 sequences are MGHDK and SYGVNS. This CDR3 is 14 amino acids long. CDR3 sequence (DNA): TGTGCCACCTCCGGCGGCTCCAAGTTGTACGAGCAGTACTTC. Amino acid sequence: CATSGGSKLYEQYF.

The chain joins TRBV19 to TRBJ2-3, with 8 bases that match TRBD1. V lost 5 bases and J lost 2; bases outside the gene matches: 6. The CDR3 contains 15 residues. Germline V lookup: CDR1 LNHDA, CDR2 SQIVND (reference sequence). The CDR3 coding sequence is TGTGCCAGTAGTGGGGACAGGTTCGCCACAGATACGCAGTATTTT. Amino acid sequence: CASSGDRFATDTQYF.

This chain connects TRBV5-1 to TRBJ2-3; possible D gene TRBD2, 6 bases. This CDR3 region has 16 residues. Germline CDR1 reads SGHRS; CDR2 reads YFSETQ. Between the trimmed V and J ends, which lost 3 bases and 6 bases, there was a span of 20 bases. Here the CDR3 DNA reads TGCGCCAGCAGCTCCGGCGGGACCACCAACGAGGATACGCAGTATTTT. Amino acids: CASSSGGTTNEDTQYF.

The chain links TRBV5-1 to TRBJ2-3; TRBD2 matches 8 bases. The length of the CDR3 is 19 residues. J lost 0 bases, V lost 4 bases, and 16 bases had no gene match. Germline values: CDR1 SGHRS, CDR2 YFSETQ. CDR3 amino acids: CASSRGYTSGAPSTDTQYF. The DNA of the CDR3 is TGCGCCAGCAGCCGGGGGTACACTAGCGGTGCACCTAGCACAGATACGCAGTATTTT.

The rearrangement links TRBV9 to TRBJ1-4, with D perhaps TRBD1 (5 bases). Germline lookup yields CDR1 SGDLS and CDR2 YYNGEE. The length of the CDR3 is 14 residues. V was clipped by 3 bases and J by 14 bases, with 20 bases between them. CDR3 DNA: TGTGCCAGCAGCGCGGGGGAGGGGAGCGCGCGGCTGTTTTTT. This encodes CASSAGEGSARLFF. Full variable domain (remainder filled in from reference TRBV9 and TRBJ1-4): DSGVTQTPKHLITATGQRVTLRCSPRSGDLSVYWYQQSLDQGLQFLIQYYNGEERAKGNILERFSAQQFPDLHSELNLSSLELGDSALYFCASSAGEGSARLFFGSGTQLSVL.